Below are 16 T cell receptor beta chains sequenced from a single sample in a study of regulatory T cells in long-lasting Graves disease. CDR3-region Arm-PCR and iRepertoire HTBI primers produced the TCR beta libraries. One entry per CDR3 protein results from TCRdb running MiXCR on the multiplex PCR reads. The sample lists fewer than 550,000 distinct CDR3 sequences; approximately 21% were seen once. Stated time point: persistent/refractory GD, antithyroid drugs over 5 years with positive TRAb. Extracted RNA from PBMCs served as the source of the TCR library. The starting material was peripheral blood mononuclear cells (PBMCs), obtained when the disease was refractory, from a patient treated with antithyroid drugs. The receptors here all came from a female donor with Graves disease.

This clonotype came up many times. As DNA, the CDR3 is TGTGCCAGCAGTTTATCGGAGGGGGGGAGGGGCCACGAGCAGTACTTC. Amino acids: CASSLSEGGRGHEQYF. This chain connects TRBV27 to TRBJ2-7; D perhaps matches TRBD2 (7 bases). Germline lookup yields CDR1 MNHEY and CDR2 SMNVEV (reference sequence). The CDR3 is 16 amino acids. Trimming took 0 bases from V and 5 from J, leaving 17 bases between them.

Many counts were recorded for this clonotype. CDR3 loop: CALRTGGYEQYF. CDR3 DNA sequence: TGTGCCCTAAGGACAGGGGGCTACGAGCAGTACTTC. This chain joins TRBV10-3 and TRBJ2-7; 10 positions match TRBD1. The J segment lost 3 bases and the V segment lost 11 bases, leaving 4 bases of the junction unmatched. CDR1 is ENHRY, CDR2 SYGVKD, per germline. The CDR3 is 12 residues long.

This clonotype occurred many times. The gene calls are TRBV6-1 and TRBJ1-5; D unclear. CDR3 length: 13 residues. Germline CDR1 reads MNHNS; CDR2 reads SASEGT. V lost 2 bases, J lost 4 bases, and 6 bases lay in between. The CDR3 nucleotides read TGTGCCAGCAGTGAAATTTCGAATCAGCCCCAGCATTTT. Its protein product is CASSEISNQPQHF.

The CDR3 loop reads CASGVGEDGTAQYF. CDR3 DNA sequence: TGTGCCAGCGGAGTAGGGGAGGACGGCACGGCGCAGTACTTC. V and J are TRBV19 and TRBJ2-7, with D maybe TRBD2 (6 bases). V gave up 9 bases and J gave up 9 bases, with 24 bases separating them. Germline-derived CDR1 and CDR2 are LNHDA and SQIVND (reference sequence). The CDR3 is 14 residues long.

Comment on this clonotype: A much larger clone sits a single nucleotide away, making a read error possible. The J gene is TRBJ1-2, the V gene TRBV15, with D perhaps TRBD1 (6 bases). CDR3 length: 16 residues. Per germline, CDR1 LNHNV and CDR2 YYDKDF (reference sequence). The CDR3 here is CATSRDLVGGVYGCTF. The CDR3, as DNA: TGTGCCACCAGCAGAGATCTAGTAGGGGGGGTCTATGGCTGCACCTTC.

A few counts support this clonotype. CDR3 loop: CASSEQRNTGELFF. The CDR3 DNA follows: TGTGCCAGCAGTGAGCAGCGGAACACCGGGGAGCTGTTTTTT. The chain employs TRBV6-4 and TRBJ2-2, with D hard to call. CDR1 and CDR2 (germline): MRHNA, SNTAGT. V gave up 3 bases and J gave up 1 base, with 6 bases separating them. The CDR3 is 14 residues long.

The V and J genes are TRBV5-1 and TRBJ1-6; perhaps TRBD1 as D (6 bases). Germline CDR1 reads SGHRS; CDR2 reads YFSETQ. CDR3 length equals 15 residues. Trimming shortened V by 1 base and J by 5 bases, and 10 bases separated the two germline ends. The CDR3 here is CASSLTAGDNSPLHF. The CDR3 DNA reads TGCGCCAGCAGCTTGACGGCAGGGGATAATTCACCCCTCCACTTT.

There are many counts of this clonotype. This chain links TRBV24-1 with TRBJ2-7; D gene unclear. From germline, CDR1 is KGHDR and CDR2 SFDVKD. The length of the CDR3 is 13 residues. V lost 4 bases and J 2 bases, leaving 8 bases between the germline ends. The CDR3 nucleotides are TGTGCCACCAGTGAGGTGGGGACCTACGAGCAGTACTTC. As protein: CATSEVGTYEQYF.

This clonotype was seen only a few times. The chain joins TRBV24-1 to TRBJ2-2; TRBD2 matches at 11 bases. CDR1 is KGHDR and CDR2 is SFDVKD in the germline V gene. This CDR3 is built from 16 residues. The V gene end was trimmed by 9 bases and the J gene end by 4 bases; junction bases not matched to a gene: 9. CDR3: CATGVSGLAGTGELFF. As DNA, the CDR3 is TGTGCCACCGGGGTGAGCGGACTAGCGGGCACCGGGGAGCTGTTTTTT.

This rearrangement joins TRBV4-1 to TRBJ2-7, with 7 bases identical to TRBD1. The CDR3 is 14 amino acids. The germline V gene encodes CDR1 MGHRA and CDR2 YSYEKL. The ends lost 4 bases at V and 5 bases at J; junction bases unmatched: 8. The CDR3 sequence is CASSPRDSSHEQYF. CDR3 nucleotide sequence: TGCGCCAGCAGCCCCCGGGACAGTAGCCACGAGCAGTACTTC.

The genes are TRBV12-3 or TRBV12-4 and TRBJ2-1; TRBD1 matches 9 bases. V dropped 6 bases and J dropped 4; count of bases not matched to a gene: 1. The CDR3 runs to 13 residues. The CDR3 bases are TGTGCCAGCAGGGGACAGGGATACAATGAGCAGTTCTTC. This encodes CASRGQGYNEQFF.

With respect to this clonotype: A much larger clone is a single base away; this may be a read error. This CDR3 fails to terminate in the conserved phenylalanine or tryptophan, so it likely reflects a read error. CDR3: CASRGQAGETQYS. In DNA, the CDR3 is TGTGCCAGCAGAGGCCAGGCGGGGGAGACCCAGTACTCC. The chain has TRBV7-9 and TRBJ2-5; a weak D match, TRBD2 (6 bases). V gave up 6 bases and J gave up 5 bases, with 13 bases separating them. Germline CDR1 and CDR2: SEHNR and FQNEAQ (reference sequence). The length of the CDR3 is 13 residues.

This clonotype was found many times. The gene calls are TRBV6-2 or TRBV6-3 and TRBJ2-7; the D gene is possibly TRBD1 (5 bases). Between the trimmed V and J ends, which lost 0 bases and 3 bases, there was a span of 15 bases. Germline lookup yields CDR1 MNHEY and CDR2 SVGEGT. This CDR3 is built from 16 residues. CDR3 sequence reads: CASSYSSAGLSYEQYF. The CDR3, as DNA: TGTGCCAGCAGTTACTCGTCAGCAGGGCTGAGCTACGAGCAGTACTTC.

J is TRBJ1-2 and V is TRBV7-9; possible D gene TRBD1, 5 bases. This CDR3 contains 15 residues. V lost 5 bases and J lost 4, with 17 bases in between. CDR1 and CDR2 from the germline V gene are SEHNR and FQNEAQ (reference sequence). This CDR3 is CASSTGGGVGYGYTF. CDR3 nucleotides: TGTGCCAGCAGCACGGGGGGGGGGGTCGGCTATGGCTACACCTTC. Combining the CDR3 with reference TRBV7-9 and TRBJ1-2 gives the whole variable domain DTGVSQNPRHKITKRGQNVTFRCDPISEHNRLYWYRQTLGQGPEFLTYFQNEAQLEKSRLLSDRFSAERPKGSFSTLEIQRTEQGDSAMYLCASSTGGGVGYGYTFGSGTRLTVV.

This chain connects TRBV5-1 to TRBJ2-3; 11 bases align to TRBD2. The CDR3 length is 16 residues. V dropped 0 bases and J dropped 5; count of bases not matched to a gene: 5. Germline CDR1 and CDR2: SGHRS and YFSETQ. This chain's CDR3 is CASSLETGLAVDTQYF. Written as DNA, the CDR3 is TGCGCCAGCAGCTTGGAGACGGGACTAGCGGTAGATACGCAGTATTTT.

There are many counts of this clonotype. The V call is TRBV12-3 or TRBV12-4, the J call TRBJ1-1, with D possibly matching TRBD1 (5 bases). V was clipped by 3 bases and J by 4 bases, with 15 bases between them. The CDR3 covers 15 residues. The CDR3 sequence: CASSFRGSEATEAFF. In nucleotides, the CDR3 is TGTGCCAGCAGTTTTCGGGGGTCTGAGGCCACTGAAGCTTTCTTT.